This T cell receptor beta chain emerged from a study of PD-1 blockade in classical Hodgkin lymphoma. As for the study in general: Nivolumab dosed at 3 mg/kg went to patients intravenously every 2 weeks.

This clone showed up just once. Its antigen is as yet unknown. The assay was immunoSEQ multiplex PCR, and TCRdb's table has in-frame clones only and misses some. The table has 46,000 or so clones, 88% seen once. CDR3 size: 14 residues. Germline values: CDR1 SGDLS, CDR2 YYNGEE. J was trimmed by 7 bases and V by 3 bases; bases with no gene match: 7. Broader study findings: Patients who began taking nivolumab under 1 year after ASCT were left out. CD4+ TCR diversity, unlike CD8+, climbed significantly by C4D1.

All trial patients relapsed after autologous stem cell transplantation. The material was peripheral blood mononuclear cells (PBMCs), obtained at baseline. The sequence came from a human donor with classical Hodgkin lymphoma. The chain uses TRBV9 and TRBJ1-5; 7 bases are shared with TRBD1. CDR3 loop: CASSATGLEQPQHF. In DNA, the CDR3 is TGTGCCAGCAGCGCGACAGGGCTCGAGCAGCCCCAGCATTTT.